The rows below give T cell receptor beta chains drawn from one sample of a study of identifying expanded T cells in peripheral blood. Some clones are missing from TCRdb's copy, which holds only in-frame ones; the method was immunoSEQ multiplex PCR. This table has 120,000 or so clones, over 65% appearing once. Input material: blood. The receptor source for this set is a person aged 18 to 70 in good health. Each CDR3 is given with its conserved first and last residue. D genes are given only for firm matches. Not every row has a clone size; where given, it reads once, few, many or a size class.

j_call	d_call	clone_size	v_call	cdr3_aa	cdr3_nt
TRBJ1-4	NA	once	TRBV19	CASRPHGSEKLFF	TGTGCCAGCAGACCGCACGGGAGTGAAAAACTGTTTTTT
TRBJ2-7	NA	NA	TRBV18	CASSTRDTHEQYF	TGTGCCAGCTCAACCCGGGACACCCATGAGCAGTACTTC
TRBJ2-1	NA	NA	TRBV7-9	CASSSSQPEQFF	TGTGCCAGCAGCTCTTCTCAACCTGAGCAGTTCTTC
TRBJ1-5	NA	NA	TRBV18	CASSPLGGVSNQPQHF	TGTGCCAGCTCACCACTTGGGGGCGTCAGCAATCAGCCCCAGCATTTT
TRBJ1-1	NA	NA	TRBV25-1	CASSGPGAGVKMNTEAFF	TGTGCCAGCAGCGGACCCGGGGCGGGGGTGAAGATGAACACTGAAGCTTTCTTT
TRBJ2-2	NA	NA	TRBV30	CAWSSGAGELFF	TGTGCCTGGAGTTCAGGGGCCGGGGAGCTGTTTTTT
TRBJ2-1	NA	NA	TRBV6-5	CASRHTEREQFF	TGTGCCAGCAGACATACAGAGCGCGAGCAGTTCTTC
TRBJ1-4	NA	NA	TRBV7-8	CASSPSGPWGEKLFF	TGTGCCAGCAGCCCTAGTGGCCCATGGGGTGAAAAACTGTTTTTT
TRBJ1-1	NA	NA	TRBV18	CASSPSVPGMNTEAFF	TGTGCCAGCTCACCATCCGTTCCAGGCATGAACACTGAAGCTTTCTTT
TRBJ2-5	NA	few	TRBV2	CASSVRLVGDRETQYF	TGTGCCAGCAGTGTACGACTAGTGGGGGATAGGGAGACCCAGTACTTC
TRBJ1-2	NA	NA	TRBV9	CASSHPLIGSYGYTF	TGTGCCAGCAGCCACCCCCTAATAGGTAGCTATGGCTACACCTTC
TRBJ1-6	NA	NA	TRBV30	CAQRETGYSPLHF	TGTGCTCAACGCGAGACAGGCTATTCACCCCTCCACTTT
TRBJ2-5	NA	NA	TRBV7-2	CASSLLERGETQYF	TGTGCCAGCAGCTTACTAGAGAGAGGAGAGACCCAGTACTTC
TRBJ1-2	NA	NA	TRBV11-2	CASSASYGYTF	TGTGCCAGCAGCGCCTCCTATGGCTACACCTTC
TRBJ2-7	NA	NA	TRBV2	CASRDDGRGYEQYF	TGTGCCAGCAGAGATGACGGACGAGGCTACGAGCAGTACTTC
TRBJ2-7	NA	NA	TRBV6-5	CASSPDSSFYEQYF	TGTGCCAGCAGCCCGGACAGCTCCTTCTACGAGCAGTACTTC
TRBJ1-2	NA	NA	TRBV14	CASERHNRSIYGYTF	TGTGCCAGCGAGAGACATAACAGGTCCATTTATGGCTACACCTTC
TRBJ1-2	TRBD1	NA	TRBV5-4	CASSQPQGFYGYTF	TGTGCCAGCAGCCAACCACAGGGGTTCTATGGCTACACCTTC
TRBJ2-7	TRBD1	NA	TRBV11-3	CASSFPRQGLREQYF	TGTGCCAGCAGCTTTCCTCGACAGGGGCTTCGCGAGCAGTACTTC
TRBJ1-1	NA	NA	TRBV29-1	CSVRVSGKEINTEAFF	TGCAGCGTTCGGGTTTCAGGGAAGGAGATAAACACTGAAGCTTTCTTT
TRBJ2-1	NA	NA	TRBV7-3	CASSLRGRGSYNEQFF	TGTGCCAGCAGCTTAAGAGGGCGAGGTTCTTACAATGAGCAGTTCTTC
TRBJ2-3	NA	NA	TRBV6-6	CATSDIGTDTQYF	TGTGCCACCTCCGACATAGGCACAGATACGCAGTATTTT
TRBJ2-7	TRBD1	NA	TRBV5-6	CASNRPGQANYEQYF	TGTGCCAGCAACAGGCCGGGACAGGCGAACTACGAGCAGTACTTC
TRBJ1-2	NA	NA	TRBV29-1	CSVGRGYGYTF	TGCAGCGTTGGCAGGGGCTATGGCTACACCTTC
TRBJ1-2	NA	NA	TRBV19	CASSLGQRGSYGYTF	TGTGCCAGTAGCCTCGGGCAGCGGGGATCCTATGGCTACACCTTC
TRBJ1-2	NA	NA	TRBV2	CASHEYGYTF	TGTGCCAGCCACGAGTATGGCTACACCTTC